Presented here are 18 T cell receptor beta chains from one specimen sequenced in a study of Ad26.COV2.S vaccination and SARS-CoV-2 variants. Noted treatment: around 19 received Ad26.COV2.S at low or high dose, single or two shots; roughly five received placebo; per-sample allocation not given. It was on day 63 after the first vaccine or placebo injection that samples were taken. The table came from immunoSEQ multiplex PCR; TCRdb's copy has only in-frame clones and leaves some out. The sample lists about 470,000 clones, about 90% occurring once. The material was peripheral blood, obtained in a trial of Ad26.COV2.S vaccine versus placebo. Receptor source: a person between 18 and 60 years old who received the Ad26.COV2.S COVID-19 vaccine or a placebo.

This sequence joins TRBV27 and TRBJ2-7; TRBD1 agrees at 9 bases. CDR3 length: 15 residues. Germline CDR1 and CDR2: MNHEY and SMNVEV (reference sequence). The V and J ends lost 6 bases and 3 bases, in that order; junction bases with no gene match: 9. DNA for the CDR3: TGTGCCAGCAGCTCCCGACAGGGGGTGAGCTACGAGCAGTACTTC. Translated: CASSSRQGVSYEQYF.

V usage is TRBV28 and J usage is TRBJ1-5; no firm D call. V lost 3 bases and J 0 bases, leaving 30 bases between the germline ends. The germline V gene has CDR1 MDHEN and CDR2 SYDVKM. The CDR3 loop spans 22 amino acids. CDR3 nucleotides: TGTGCCAGCAGTTTCTCCTCCTTTTCGGGGAGCAATGCCCCGTATAGCAATCAGCCCCAGCATTTT. Amino acid sequence: CASSFSSFSGSNAPYSNQPQHF.

The rearrangement uses TRBV5-5 and TRBJ1-2; TRBD1 agrees at 7 bases. CDR1 and CDR2 from the germline V gene are SGHKS and YYEKEE (reference sequence). The CDR3 has 16 residues. The J segment lost 4 bases and the V segment lost 0 bases, leaving 9 bases of the junction unmatched. The CDR3: CASSLGGAGTVYGYTF. CDR3 bases: TGTGCCAGCAGCTTGGGGGGCGCAGGGACAGTCTATGGCTACACCTTC.

In this sample, this clone turned up a few times. CDR3 DNA sequence: TGTGCCTGGAGTGTACGACAGGCGAGCTCCTACGAGCAGTACTTC. Translation: CAWSVRQASSYEQYF. The chain is built from TRBV30 and TRBJ2-7; TRBD1 might be the D (6 bases). With 0 bases removed from V and 0 bases from J, the gap between germline ends came to 12 bases. The germline CDR1 and CDR2 sequences are GTSNPN and SVGIG (reference sequence). The CDR3 runs to 15 residues.

The rearrangement uses TRBV14 and TRBJ2-5; D is undetermined. CDR1 and CDR2 from the germline V gene are SGHDN and FVKESK. The CDR3 length is 12 residues. Trimming left V 3 bases short and J 5 bases short, with 7 bases between. The CDR3 spells CASSHIIETQYF. Written as DNA, the CDR3 is TGTGCCAGCAGCCACATTATCGAGACCCAGTACTTC.

Details on this clone: The identical CDR3 is also encoded by other nucleotide sequences in the sample. This chain uses TRBV6-5 with TRBJ1-4; the match to TRBD1 covers 8 bases. V lost 3 bases, J lost 8 bases, and 5 bases stayed unmatched. CDR1 is MNHEY and CDR2 is SVGAGI in the germline V gene. CDR3 length: 14 amino acids. The CDR3 DNA reads TGTGCCAGCAGTTATCAGGGGGCCAGGGAAAAACTGTTTTTT. Protein product: CASSYQGAREKLFF.

The chain has TRBV7-8 and TRBJ2-3; 9 nucleotides match TRBD1. Losses at the gene ends were 5 bases for V and 1 base for J; bases not matched to a gene: 7. CDR3 length: 16 residues. Germline V CDR1 and CDR2: SGHVS, FQNEAQ. As DNA, the CDR3 is TGTGCCAGCAGCCTACAGGGGGCTTCAGGCACAGATACGCAGTATTTT. This sequence encodes CASSLQGASGTDTQYF. Looking up the rest from reference TRBV7-8 and TRBJ2-3 gives the full variable domain: GAGVSQSPRYKVAKRGQDVALRCDPISGHVSLFWYQQALGQGPEFLTYFQNEAQLDKSGLPSDRFFAERPEGSVSTLKIQRTQQEDSAVYLCASSLQGASGTDTQYFGPGTRLTVL.

V usage is TRBV19 and J usage is TRBJ2-5; no definite D call. The V gene's germline CDR1 is LNHDA and CDR2 SQIVND (reference sequence). Trimming pared 7 bases from V and 4 bases from J, leaving 16 bases between. The CDR3 length is 14 residues. CDR3 residues: CASKSRSPGETQYF. The CDR3 DNA follows: TGTGCCAGTAAGAGTCGGAGTCCAGGAGAGACCCAGTACTTC.

This chain links TRBV7-9 with TRBJ2-5; 7 bases line up with TRBD2. The CDR3 sequence is 15 residues long. Trimming at V came to 5 bases and at J to 5 bases, leaving 11 bases not matched to a gene. From germline, CDR1 is SEHNR and CDR2 FQNEAQ (reference sequence). The CDR3 spells CASSKTAGKRETQYF. The CDR3 DNA is TGTGCCAGCAGCAAGACAGCGGGGAAAAGGGAGACCCAGTACTTC.

The V and J genes are TRBV14 and TRBJ2-5; no clear D. The germline CDR1 and CDR2 sequences are SGHDN and FVKESK. The V gene lost 4 bases and the J gene lost 5 bases, with 11 bases spanning the gap. The CDR3 totals 13 residues. CDR3 DNA: TGTGCCAGCAGCCGTCTAAATCAGGAGACCCAGTACTTC. It encodes CASSRLNQETQYF. Filled out from reference TRBV14 and TRBJ2-5, the complete variable domain reads EAGVTQFPSHSVIEKGQTVTLRCDPISGHDNLYWYRRVMGKEIKFLLHFVKESKQDESGMPNNRFLAERTGGTYSTLKVQPAELEDSGVYFCASSRLNQETQYFGPGTRLLVL.

This rearrangement joins TRBV6-2 or TRBV6-3 to TRBJ1-5; TRBD1 aligns across 8 bases. CDR3 size: 17 residues. Per germline, CDR1 MNHEY and CDR2 SVGEGT. V lost 5 bases and J lost 0; bases outside the gene matches: 9. CDR3 DNA sequence: TGTGCCAGCAGTCTCCCTGACAGGGGTAATAGCAATCAGCCCCAGCATTTT. Its translation: CASSLPDRGNSNQPQHF.

V is TRBV28 and J is TRBJ2-5; no clear D. Trimming pared 2 bases from V and 3 bases from J, leaving 10 bases between. Germline V gene lookup returns CDR1 MDHEN and CDR2 SYDVKM. The CDR3 runs 14 residues. The CDR3 nucleotides are TGTGCCAGCAGTTTAGGCAGGTCCAAAGAGACCCAGTACTTC. Translating gives CASSLGRSKETQYF.

The chain carries TRBV5-4 and TRBJ2-7; D may be TRBD1 or TRBD2 (5 bases each). Germline V gives CDR1 SGHNT, CDR2 YYREEE (reference sequence). Between the trimmed V and J ends, which lost 0 bases and 5 bases, there was a span of 15 bases. The CDR3 has 15 amino acids. CDR3: CASSLVGTDPDEQYF. The CDR3 bases are TGTGCCAGCAGCTTGGTGGGGACGGACCCTGACGAGCAGTACTTC.

The CDR3 here is CASSPGQSYGYTF. CDR3 in DNA: TGTGCCAGCAGTCCCGGGCAGAGCTATGGCTACACCTTC. The V and J genes are TRBV6-2 or TRBV6-3 and TRBJ1-2; D not certain. Trimming took off 5 bases at V and 4 bases at J, with 11 bases between the two ends. Germline assignment: CDR1 MNHEY and CDR2 SVGEGT. The CDR3 runs 13 residues.

This chain joins TRBV7-2 and TRBJ2-3, with D hard to call. CDR3 length equals 15 residues. The V end was cut by 4 bases, the J end by 0 bases, with 11 bases between. Germline V gives CDR1 SGHTA, CDR2 FQGNSA. Here the CDR3 reads CASSSLSYSTDTQYF. The DNA of the CDR3 is TGTGCCAGCAGCTCCCTCAGCTACAGCACAGATACGCAGTATTTT.

This rearrangement joins TRBV28 to TRBJ2-7; D possibly corresponds to TRBD2 (5 bases). Trimming took 3 bases from V and 0 from J, leaving 9 bases between them. Germline CDR1 reads MDHEN; CDR2 reads SYDVKM. The CDR3 totals 14 residues. The CDR3 spells CASSFVGISYEQYF. The CDR3 region has the DNA TGTGCCAGCAGTTTTGTCGGGATCTCCTACGAGCAGTACTTC.

The J gene is TRBJ2-7, the V gene TRBV2, with 8 positions matching TRBD1. Looked up from germline, CDR1 is SNHLY and CDR2 is FYNNEI. The CDR3 consists of 12 residues. With 5 bases clipped from V and 6 bases from J, the junction kept 3 bases outside the gene matches. CDR3 DNA sequence: TGTGCCAGCAGTTGGACAGGGCCCGAGCAGTACTTC. Protein: CASSWTGPEQYF.

Only a few counts were recorded for this clone. This rearrangement joins TRBV10-3 to TRBJ2-3; D perhaps matches TRBD2 (5 bases). Trimming removed 6 bases at V and 1 base at J, with 14 bases between. Germline loops: CDR1 ENHRY, CDR2 SYGVKD. The CDR3 contains 15 residues. The CDR3 sequence is CAISGNFRGTDTQYF. For the CDR3, the DNA is TGTGCCATCAGCGGGAACTTCCGTGGCACAGATACGCAGTATTTT.